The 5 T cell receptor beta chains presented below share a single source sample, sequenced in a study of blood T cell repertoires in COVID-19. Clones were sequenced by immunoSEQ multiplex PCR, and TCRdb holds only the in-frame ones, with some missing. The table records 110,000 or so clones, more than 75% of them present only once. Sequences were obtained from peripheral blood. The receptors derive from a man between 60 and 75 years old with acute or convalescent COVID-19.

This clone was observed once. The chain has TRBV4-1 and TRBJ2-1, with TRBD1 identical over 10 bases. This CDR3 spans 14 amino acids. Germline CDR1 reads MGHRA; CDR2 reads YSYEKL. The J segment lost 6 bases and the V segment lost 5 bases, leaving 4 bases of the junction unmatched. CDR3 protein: CASSYGQGGNEQFF. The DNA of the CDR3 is TGCGCCAGCAGCTACGGACAGGGGGGCAATGAGCAGTTCTTC.

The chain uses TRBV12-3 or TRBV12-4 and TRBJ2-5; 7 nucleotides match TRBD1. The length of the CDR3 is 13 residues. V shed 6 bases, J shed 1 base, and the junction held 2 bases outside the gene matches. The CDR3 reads CASSRDSQETQYF. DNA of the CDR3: TGTGCCAGCAGCCGGGACAGCCAAGAGACCCAGTACTTC.

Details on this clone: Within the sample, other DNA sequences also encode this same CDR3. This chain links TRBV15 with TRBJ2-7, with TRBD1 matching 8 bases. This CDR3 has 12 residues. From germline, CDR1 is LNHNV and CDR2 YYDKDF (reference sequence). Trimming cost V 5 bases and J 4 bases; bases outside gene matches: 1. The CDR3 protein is CATSGQGYEQYF. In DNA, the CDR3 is TGTGCCACCAGCGGACAGGGTTACGAGCAGTACTTC.

The CDR3 coding sequence is TGTGCCACCAGTGACCGGTCGCCTGGGAACACTGAAGCTTTCTTT. This sequence encodes CATSDRSPGNTEAFF. The rearrangement uses TRBV24-1 and TRBJ1-1; D is unclear. V lost 4 bases and J lost 1, with 12 bases in between. The CDR3 sequence is 15 residues long. CDR1 and CDR2 (germline): KGHDR, SFDVKD.

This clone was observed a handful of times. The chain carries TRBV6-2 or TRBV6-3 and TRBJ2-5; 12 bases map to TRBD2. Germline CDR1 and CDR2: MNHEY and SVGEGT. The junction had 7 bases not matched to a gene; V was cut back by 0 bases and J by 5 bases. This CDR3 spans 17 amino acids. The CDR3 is CASSYSRTSGERETQYF. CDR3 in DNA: TGTGCCAGCAGTTACTCAAGGACTAGCGGGGAGAGGGAGACCCAGTACTTC.